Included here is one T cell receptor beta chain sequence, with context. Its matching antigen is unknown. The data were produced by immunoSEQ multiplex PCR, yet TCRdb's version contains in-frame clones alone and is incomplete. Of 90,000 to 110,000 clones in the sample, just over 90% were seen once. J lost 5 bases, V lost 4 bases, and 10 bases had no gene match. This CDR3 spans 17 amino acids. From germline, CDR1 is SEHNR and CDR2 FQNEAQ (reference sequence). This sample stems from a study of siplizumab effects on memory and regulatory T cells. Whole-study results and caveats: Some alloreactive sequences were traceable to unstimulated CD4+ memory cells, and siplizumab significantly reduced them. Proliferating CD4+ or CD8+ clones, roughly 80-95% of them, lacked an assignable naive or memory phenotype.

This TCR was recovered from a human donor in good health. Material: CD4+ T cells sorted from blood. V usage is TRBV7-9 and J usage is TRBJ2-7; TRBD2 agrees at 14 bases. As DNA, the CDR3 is TGTGCCAGCAGCTGGGGGGGACTAGCGGGAGTTACCCACGAGCAGTACTTC. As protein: CASSWGGLAGVTHEQYF. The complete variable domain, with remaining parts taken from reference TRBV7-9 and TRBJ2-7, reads DTGVSQNPRHKITKRGQNVTFRCDPISEHNRLYWYRQTLGQGPEFLTYFQNEAQLEKSRLLSDRFSAERPKGSFSTLEIQRTEQGDSAMYLCASSWGGLAGVTHEQYFGPGTRLTVT.